Each of the 17 T cell receptor beta chains below was sequenced from the same sample in a study of cytomegalovirus exposure and HLA in healthy donors. The PCR used 60 Vbeta and 13 Jbeta primers. Only in-frame clones appear in the TCRdb table, and some are missing; sequencing was by immunoSEQ multiplex PCR. The sample consists of roughly 150,000 clones, around three fifths of them appearing once. The specimen sequenced was PBMCs. The receptors here all came from a woman aged 30 to 39 in good health and CMV-seropositive.

The sample holds a few counts of this clone. The genes are TRBV2 and TRBJ2-7, with D possibly TRBD1 on 6 matching bases. CDR3 length: 14 residues. Germline CDR1 is SNHLY and CDR2 is FYNNEI. The V gene lost 7 bases and the J gene lost 3 bases, with 16 bases spanning the gap. The CDR3 DNA sequence: TGTGCCAGCAAAGGGGCAGTAGGGGGCTACGAGCAGTACTTC. It is translated as CASKGAVGGYEQYF.

V and J are TRBV2 and TRBJ2-1; TRBD1 is a possible D gene (6 bases). CDR3 size: 15 residues. Germline V CDR1 and CDR2: SNHLY, FYNNEI. Trimming cost V 1 base and J 0 bases, with 7 bases left between them. CDR3 amino acids: CASSEEQGSYNEQFF. The CDR3 DNA reads as TGTGCCAGCAGTGAAGAACAGGGCTCCTACAATGAGCAGTTCTTC.

This clone was observed a few times. The CDR3 sequence: CASSQPTAGGSYNEQFF. The CDR3 DNA reads as TGTGCCAGCAGCCAACCCACCGCGGGAGGCTCCTACAATGAGCAGTTCTTC. The chain is built from TRBV4-2 and TRBJ2-1, with 8 nucleotides matching TRBD2. After removal of 2 bases from V and 0 bases from J, the junction contained 6 bases not matched to a gene. This CDR3 has 17 amino acids. Germline CDR1 is LGHNA and CDR2 is YNFKEQ.

J is TRBJ2-5 and V is TRBV2, with D possibly being TRBD2 (6 bases). The CDR3 consists of 16 residues. CDR1 is SNHLY and CDR2 is FYNNEI in the germline V gene. Between the trimmed V and J ends, which lost 4 bases and 2 bases, there was a span of 17 bases. DNA of the CDR3: TGTGCCAGCAGTGTTCCCCAGCGGGTAATACAAGAGACCCAGTACTTC. Its translation: CASSVPQRVIQETQYF.

This clone occurred a few times. The genes are TRBV18 and TRBJ1-3, with D maybe TRBD1 (5 bases). V was cut by 6 bases and J by 0 bases, with 15 bases left in between. This CDR3 region has 16 residues. CDR1 KGHSH and CDR2 LQKENI come from the germline V gene. The chain's CDR3 is CASSRRDSSSGNTIYF. CDR3 nucleotides: TGTGCCAGCTCCCGCCGGGACTCCTCCTCTGGAAACACCATATATTTT.

The rearrangement uses TRBV6-1 and TRBJ1-2; 7 nucleotides agree with TRBD1. The V segment lost 4 bases and the J segment 5 bases; nucleotides outside the gene matches: 1. The V gene's germline CDR1 is MNHNS and CDR2 SASEGT. The CDR3 is 12 residues long. The CDR3 here is CASSGGQYGYTF. The DNA for the CDR3 is TGTGCCAGCAGTGGGGGACAGTATGGCTACACCTTC.

The sample holds a few counts of this clone. The chain uses TRBV13 and TRBJ1-1; 7 bases fit TRBD1. The germline V gene has CDR1 PRHDT and CDR2 FYEKMQ (reference sequence). The CDR3 loop spans 15 amino acids. The V segment lost 2 bases and the J segment 0 bases; nucleotides outside the gene matches: 3. CDR3 sequence: CASSLKGQMNTEAFF. DNA of the CDR3: TGTGCCAGCAGCTTAAAGGGACAGATGAACACTGAAGCTTTCTTT.

Only a few counts were recorded for this clone. This rearrangement joins TRBV9 to TRBJ2-3; the match to TRBD2 covers 10 bases. This CDR3 comprises 18 residues. With 5 bases clipped from V and 0 bases from J, the junction kept 12 bases outside the gene matches. Per germline, CDR1 SGDLS and CDR2 YYNGEE. Written as DNA, the CDR3 is TGTGCCAGCAGTGCGTCGAGCGGGGGGGGGAGCAGCACAGATACGCAGTATTTT. This codes for CASSASSGGGSSTDTQYF.

The V gene is TRBV7-6, the J gene TRBJ1-3, with 8 positions matching TRBD1. Germline V lookup: CDR1 SGHVS, CDR2 FNYEAQ. The CDR3 spans 14 residues. Trimming at V came to 2 bases and at J to 7 bases, leaving 4 bases not matched to a gene. The CDR3 coding sequence is TGTGCCAGCAGCTTAAGACAGGGGAGCAACACCATATATTTT. It translates to CASSLRQGSNTIYF.

This clone has only a few counts. The chain couples TRBV6-6 to TRBJ1-4; the D is unclear. V lost 0 bases to trimming and J lost 0 bases, with 8 bases between them. This CDR3 is 16 amino acids long. Germline CDR1 reads MNHNY; CDR2 reads SVGAGI (reference sequence). The CDR3 is CASSYSRGTTNEKLFF. The CDR3 region has the DNA TGTGCCAGCAGTTACTCGAGAGGAACAACTAATGAAAAACTGTTTTTT.

The genes are TRBV5-1 and TRBJ1-1, with no clear D. The V and J ends lost 7 bases and 4 bases respectively, with 14 bases between them. Germline V gene lookup returns CDR1 SGHRS and CDR2 YFSETQ. The CDR3 is 13 residues long. CDR3 sequence: CASYLIMATEAFF. CDR3 nucleotides: TGCGCCAGCTATTTGATCATGGCCACTGAAGCTTTCTTT.

The rearrangement uses TRBV7-9 and TRBJ2-5, with D tentatively TRBD1 (6 bases). Germline CDR1 and CDR2: SEHNR and FQNEAQ (reference sequence). The CDR3 spans 14 residues. The V and J ends lost 0 bases and 1 base respectively, with 6 bases between them. CDR3 in amino acids: CASSLAGAQETQYF. As DNA, the CDR3 is TGTGCCAGCAGCTTAGCGGGGGCCCAAGAGACCCAGTACTTC. Together with reference TRBV7-9 and TRBJ2-5, the CDR3 gives the full variable domain: DTGVSQNPRHKITKRGQNVTFRCDPISEHNRLYWYRQTLGQGPEFLTYFQNEAQLEKSRLLSDRFSAERPKGSFSTLEIQRTEQGDSAMYLCASSLAGAQETQYFGPGTRLLVL.

This chain joins TRBV7-6 and TRBJ2-3, with no clear D. Germline lookup yields CDR1 SGHVS and CDR2 FNYEAQ. The CDR3 sequence is 12 residues long. The V end lost 4 bases, the J end lost 6 bases, and 8 bases lay between the germline ends. Here the CDR3 reads CASSSFRDTQYF. The CDR3 DNA reads TGTGCCAGCAGCTCGTTTCGGGATACGCAGTATTTT. The complete variable domain, with remaining parts taken from reference TRBV7-6 and TRBJ2-3, reads GAGVSQSPRYKVTKRGQDVALRCDPISGHVSLYWYRQALGQGPEFLTYFNYEAQQDKSGLPNDRFSAERPEGSISTLTIQRTEQRDSAMYRCASSSFRDTQYFGPGTRLTVL.

This chain uses TRBV18 with TRBJ2-5; D is uncertain. V was clipped by 3 bases and J by 8 bases, with 10 bases between them. The V gene's germline CDR1 is KGHSH and CDR2 LQKENI. The CDR3 spans 12 residues. Here the CDR3 DNA reads TGTGCCAGCTCACCCTTACTCGAAACCCAGTACTTC. Translated: CASSPLLETQYF.

The table lists this clone with a few counts. The chain joins TRBV7-8 to TRBJ1-3; no reliable D call. V gave up 1 base and J gave up 0 bases, with 13 bases separating them. This CDR3 is 17 amino acids long. Germline V gives CDR1 SGHVS, CDR2 FQNEAQ. The CDR3 DNA follows: TGTGCCAGCAGCTTAGTAATGGCTGACTACTCTGGAAACACCATATATTTT. As protein: CASSLVMADYSGNTIYF.

The chain employs TRBV6-5 and TRBJ2-5; D is possibly TRBD1 (6 bases). The end of the DNA fits TRBJ2-7 better, so the J call may be wrong. From germline, CDR1 is MNHEY and CDR2 SVGAGI. The CDR3 sequence is 12 residues long. This CDR3 is CASSRQGTEQYF. The DNA for the CDR3 is TGTGCCAGCAGTCGGCAGGGGACCGAGCAGTACTTC.

The rearrangement uses TRBV30 and TRBJ1-1; no clear D. The V end was cut by 0 bases, the J end by 1 base, with 6 bases between. The CDR3 loop spans 13 amino acids. Per the germline V gene, CDR1 is GTSNPN and CDR2 is SVGIG (reference sequence). CDR3 sequence reads: CAWSVARNTEAFF. The CDR3, as DNA: TGTGCCTGGAGTGTAGCGAGGAACACTGAAGCTTTCTTT.